A single sample is the source of the 21 T cell receptor beta chains below, sequenced in a study of metastatic and nonmetastatic thyroid tumors. All patients reached thyroid surgery having received no treatment beforehand. TCRdb re-clonotyped the PCR reads via MiXCR. The data hold about 38,000 clones, with around 47% observed a single time. The specimen sequenced was tumor tissue. The receptors shown here come from a male donor with papillary thyroid cancer or a benign thyroid nodule (not recorded which). Some clones in this sample may be carry-over from other donors' samples.

This clone was counted a few times. V gene TRBV6-4 combines with J gene TRBJ2-5, with TRBD2 matching over 9 bases. This CDR3 contains 15 residues. V trimming: 0 bases; J trimming: 1 base; junction bases outside the gene matches: 0. The V gene's germline CDR1 is MRHNA and CDR2 SNTAGT. The CDR3 DNA follows: TGTGCCAGCAGTGACTCGACTAGCGGCCAAGAGACCCAGTACTTC. Protein: CASSDSTSGQETQYF.

This clone has only a few counts. The chain carries TRBV27 and TRBJ1-1; 11 bases line up with TRBD1. Germline V gives CDR1 MNHEY, CDR2 SMNVEV (reference sequence). The V and J ends lost 0 bases and 10 bases, in that order; junction bases with no gene match: 4. The CDR3 has 14 amino acids. DNA for the CDR3: TGTGCCAGCAGTTTATCGGACAGGGGGCGGATAGCTTTCTTT. It codes for CASSLSDRGRIAFF.

This clone was counted a few times. J is TRBJ1-1 and V is TRBV6-1; D is unresolved. This CDR3 has 17 amino acids. Germline values: CDR1 MNHNS, CDR2 SASEGT. Deletions cut 2 bases from V and 1 base from J, with 17 bases between. The CDR3 region is CASSENGGPHGNTEAFF. The CDR3 DNA sequence: TGTGCCAGCAGTGAAAATGGTGGACCCCACGGGAACACTGAAGCTTTCTTT.

The rearrangement links TRBV19 to TRBJ1-1; D might be TRBD1 (6 bases). Trimming left V 5 bases short and J 0 bases short, with 16 bases between. Germline CDR1 and CDR2: LNHDA and SQIVND (reference sequence). The CDR3 runs to 16 residues. CDR3 in DNA: TGTGCCAGTAGTCCCCGGAACAGGGTTTTGAACACTGAAGCTTTCTTT. Translated, it gives CASSPRNRVLNTEAFF.

On this clone itself: The junction differs from germline at one of its ends, possibly a read error. V is TRBV6-4 and J is TRBJ2-3, with TRBD1 as a possible D gene (5 bases). Looked up from germline, CDR1 is MRHNA and CDR2 is SNTAGT. The CDR3 sequence is 15 residues long. CDR3 bases: TGTGCCAGCAGTGACGGGGCCGTGAGCACAGATACGCATTATTTT. Amino acids: CASSDGAVSTDTHYF.

CDR3 sequence reads: CASRVRTGSYEQYF. The DNA of the CDR3 is TGTGCCAGCAGGGTCCGGACAGGGTCCTACGAGCAGTACTTC. The chain combines TRBV2 with TRBJ2-7, with 8 bases that match TRBD1. Per germline, CDR1 SNHLY and CDR2 FYNNEI. This CDR3 region has 14 residues. J gave up 1 base and V 6 bases, and 5 bases lay outside the gene matches.

The chain joins TRBV20-1 to TRBJ2-1; weak D call: TRBD1 (5 bases). CDR1 DFQATT and CDR2 SNEGSKA come from the germline V gene (reference sequence). This CDR3 is built from 14 residues. V was trimmed by 3 bases and J by 4 bases, leaving 13 bases between them. CDR3 nucleotides: TGCAGTGCTAGTGGACAAGGGGATTACAATGAGCAGTTCTTC. It is translated as CSASGQGDYNEQFF.

The V call is TRBV5-1, the J call TRBJ1-4; 7 bases agree with TRBD1. This CDR3 is built from 14 residues. Germline loops: CDR1 SGHRS, CDR2 YFSETQ. With V trimmed by 4 bases and J by 7 bases, 7 bases remained unmatched. The CDR3 loop is CASSPDRVTEKLFF. The CDR3 DNA sequence: TGCGCCAGCAGCCCCGACAGGGTTACTGAAAAACTGTTTTTT.

This clone was detected only once. This chain connects TRBV11-2 to TRBJ1-1; 10 bases line up with TRBD1. V gave up 6 bases and J gave up 5 bases; unmatched junction bases: 6. Germline V gene sequence: CDR1 SGHAT, CDR2 FQNNGV. The CDR3 has 14 residues. CDR3 DNA sequence: TGTGCCAGCAGTCAAGACAGGGGGCTAACTGAAGCTTTCTTT. The encoded protein is CASSQDRGLTEAFF.

The chain uses TRBV30 and TRBJ1-6; D is possibly TRBD1 (6 bases). This CDR3 contains 16 residues. Germline V CDR1 and CDR2: GTSNPN, SVGIG (reference sequence). Trimming took off 1 base at V and 0 bases at J, with 10 bases between the two ends. CDR3 sequence reads: CAWSGQDSSYNSPLHF. Here the CDR3 DNA reads TGTGCCTGGAGTGGACAGGACAGCTCCTATAATTCACCCCTCCACTTT.

The chain combines TRBV4-1 with TRBJ1-5; 7 positions agree with TRBD1. The V and J ends lost 0 bases and 0 bases, in that order; junction bases with no gene match: 8. The germline gives CDR1 MGHRA, CDR2 YSYEKL. The CDR3 is 18 residues long. Written as DNA, the CDR3 is TGCGCCAGCAGCCAAGAGGAGGCCAGGGGGTTTAGCAATCAGCCCCAGCATTTT. Its protein is CASSQEEARGFSNQPQHF.

This sequence joins TRBV5-5 and TRBJ2-7; 7 positions match TRBD1. The J segment lost 3 bases and the V segment lost 2 bases, leaving 5 bases of the junction unmatched. The length of the CDR3 is 14 residues. Germline V CDR1 and CDR2: SGHKS, YYEKEE (reference sequence). The CDR3 sequence is CASSFDRAGYEQYF. CDR3 nucleotide sequence: TGTGCCAGCAGCTTTGACAGGGCGGGCTACGAGCAGTACTTC.

The V call is TRBV28, the J call TRBJ1-5, with no clear D. The V and J ends lost 4 bases and 2 bases respectively, with 3 bases between them. Germline V lookup: CDR1 MDHEN, CDR2 SYDVKM. The CDR3 has 12 residues. The CDR3: CASSWGNQPQHF. The CDR3 coding sequence is TGTGCCAGCAGTTGGGGCAATCAGCCCCAGCATTTT. Supplemented by reference TRBV28 and TRBJ1-5, the full variable domain reads DVKVTQSSRYLVKRTGEKVFLECVQDMDHENMFWYRQDPGLGLRLIYFSYDVKMKEKGDIPEGYSVSREKKERFSLILESASTNQTSMYLCASSWGNQPQHFGDGTRLSIL.

This clone was recorded once. The genes are TRBV11-2 and TRBJ2-7; TRBD1 is a possible D gene (6 bases). Germline-derived CDR1 and CDR2 are SGHAT and FQNNGV. Trimming pared 3 bases from V and 2 bases from J, leaving 11 bases between. This CDR3 is 14 amino acids long. The CDR3, as DNA: TGTGCCAGCAGCTTGATGGGACAAACCTACGAGCAGTACTTC. Protein sequence: CASSLMGQTYEQYF.

The V gene is TRBV20-1, the J gene TRBJ1-3; a weak D match, TRBD1 (5 bases). Germline values: CDR1 DFQATT, CDR2 SNEGSKA (reference sequence). Trimming shortened V by 4 bases and J by 4 bases, and 17 bases separated the two germline ends. This CDR3 spans 15 amino acids. The CDR3 spells CSAKGPGTGGNTIYF. The CDR3 DNA reads TGCAGTGCTAAAGGGCCCGGGACGGGGGGAAACACCATATATTTT.

The CDR3 sequence is CASSYSNTAGSGANVLTF. DNA of the CDR3: TGTGCCAGCAGTTACTCGAATACAGCCGGCTCTGGGGCCAACGTCCTGACTTTC. The chain carries TRBV6-5 and TRBJ2-6, with D unclear. Germline V lookup: CDR1 MNHEY, CDR2 SVGAGI. Trimming shortened V by 0 bases and J by 0 bases, and 12 bases separated the two germline ends. The CDR3 runs 18 residues.

This clone has a handful of counts. This chain links TRBV28 with TRBJ1-1; D remains ambiguous. The V gene lost 5 bases and the J gene lost 7 bases, with 11 bases spanning the gap. CDR3 size: 12 residues. Looked up from germline, CDR1 is MDHEN and CDR2 is SYDVKM. The CDR3 DNA reads as TGTGCCAGCAGTAACCGACCGATTGAAGCTTTCTTT. As protein: CASSNRPIEAFF.

The table lists this clone with a count of one. The chain joins TRBV7-3 to TRBJ2-1, with 10 positions matching TRBD2. Germline CDR1 SGHTA, CDR2 FQGTGA. There are 15 residues in the CDR3. J lost 4 bases, V lost 5 bases, and 5 bases had no gene match. The chain's CDR3 is CASSRYSGGYNEQFF. The CDR3 coding sequence is TGTGCCAGCAGCCGATATAGCGGGGGGTACAATGAGCAGTTCTTC. Full variable domain (missing parts from reference TRBV7-3 and TRBJ2-1): GAGVSQTPSNKVTEKGKYVELRCDPISGHTALYWYRQSLGQGPEFLIYFQGTGAADDSGLPNDRFFAVRPEGSVSTLKIQRTERGDSAVYLCASSRYSGGYNEQFFGPGTRLTVL.

V is TRBV7-2 and J is TRBJ1-4; D uncertain. Germline values: CDR1 SGHTA, CDR2 FQGNSA. V lost 4 bases to trimming and J lost 0 bases, with 9 bases between them. The CDR3 has 15 residues. CDR3 region: CASSYAKATNEKLFF. In nucleotides, the CDR3 is TGTGCCAGCAGCTACGCCAAAGCAACTAATGAAAAACTGTTTTTT.

The chain recombines TRBV9 with TRBJ2-1, with 11 bases that match TRBD2. The CDR3 covers 15 residues. Losses at the gene ends were 4 bases for V and 8 bases for J; bases not matched to a gene: 8. The germline CDR1 and CDR2 sequences are SGDLS and YYNGEE. The CDR3 DNA reads as TGTGCCAGCAGCTATACTAGCGGGAGTAAGTATGAGCAGTTCTTC. This codes for CASSYTSGSKYEQFF. The variable domain in full, with the rest retrieved from reference TRBV9 and TRBJ2-1, is DSGVTQTPKHLITATGQRVTLRCSPRSGDLSVYWYQQSLDQGLQFLIQYYNGEERAKGNILERFSAQQFPDLHSELNLSSLELGDSALYFCASSYTSGSKYEQFFGPGTRLTVL.

The gene calls are TRBV6-1 and TRBJ2-5, with D possibly being TRBD2 (6 bases). The CDR3 runs to 14 residues. V lost 5 bases and J lost 6, with 16 bases in between. Germline lookup yields CDR1 MNHNS and CDR2 SASEGT. CDR3 bases: TGTGCCAGCAGTCCGTTCGCGGGGTCCCAGACCCAGTACTTC. It translates to CASSPFAGSQTQYF.